The 15 T cell receptor beta chains given below trace back to one sample, sequenced in a study of regulatory T cells in long-lasting Graves disease (dated by TCRdb to 2020 to 2023). The library relied on multiplex PCR. The instrument given in TCRdb is Illumina HiSeq 4000. iRepertoire HTBI primers and Arm-PCR amplification of CDR3 regions were used to construct TCR beta libraries. The raw public reads went through TCRdb reprocessing: fastp at Q25, MiXCR clone calling, in-frame beta chains kept. Each entry is one CDR3 protein sequence, shown with its most common DNA and genes. The sample has under 450,000 distinct CDR3 sequences on record, roughly 24% of them singletons. Together, the top ten hold around 30% of the sample. The time point label corresponds to: persistent/refractory GD, antithyroid drugs over 5 years with positive TRAb. For both TCR sequencing and RNA sequencing, RNA was extracted from PBMCs using TRIzol.

This sample comprised peripheral blood mononuclear cells (PBMCs), obtained when the disease was refractory, from a patient treated with antithyroid drugs. The receptors were sampled from a woman aged 35 to 49 with Graves disease. Donor details come from another sample of the same person, matched by shared clones.

The chain joins TRBV7-9 to TRBJ2-3; 8 bases line up with TRBD2. The V and J ends lost 5 bases and 3 bases, in that order; junction bases with no gene match: 13. The germline CDR1 and CDR2 sequences are SEHNR and FQNEAQ (reference sequence). This CDR3 spans 17 amino acids. CDR3 sequence (DNA): TGTGCCAGCAGCCTGGGACCAGCGGGAGCCAGTACAGATACGCAGTATTTT. As protein: CASSLGPAGASTDTQYF.

There are many counts of this clonotype. The genes are TRBV28 and TRBJ2-1; 9 nucleotides line up with TRBD1. Germline V gene sequence: CDR1 MDHEN, CDR2 SYDVKM. After removal of 6 bases from V and 6 bases from J, the junction contained 9 bases not matched to a gene. The CDR3 totals 15 residues. The chain's CDR3 is CASRRRTGVGNEQFF. CDR3 in DNA: TGTGCCAGCAGGAGGAGGACAGGGGTCGGCAATGAGCAGTTCTTC. Full variable domain (outside the CDR3, taken from reference TRBV28 and TRBJ2-1): DVKVTQSSRYLVKRTGEKVFLECVQDMDHENMFWYRQDPGLGLRLIYFSYDVKMKEKGDIPEGYSVSREKKERFSLILESASTNQTSMYLCASRRRTGVGNEQFFGPGTRLTVL.

This clonotype was observed a handful of times. This chain joins TRBV20-1 and TRBJ1-5, with unresolved D. Deletions cut 1 base from V and 8 bases from J, with 12 bases between. Germline V gene data show CDR1 as DFQATT and CDR2 as SNEGSKA (reference sequence). The CDR3 is made up of 13 amino acids. CDR3 nucleotides: TGCAGTGCTAGAGGACATCTCGGGAAGCCCCAGCATTTT. Encoded protein: CSARGHLGKPQHF.

This clonotype was seen only once. One base away lies a much larger clone, so this may be a sequencing read error. V usage is TRBV28 and J usage is TRBJ1-2, with 7 bases identical to TRBD1. Germline V gives CDR1 MDHEN, CDR2 SYDVKM. CDR3 length equals 14 residues. For the CDR3, the DNA is TGTGCCGGCAGCCCCCGACAGGGTGACTATGGCTACACCTTC. Translation gives CAGSPRQGDYGYTF.

This chain links TRBV29-1 with TRBJ1-5; no firm D call. Germline V gene lookup returns CDR1 SQVTM and CDR2 ANQGSEA. This CDR3 region has 18 residues. V lost 4 bases, J lost 0 bases, and 22 bases lay in between. CDR3 protein: CSVVIGGSETYSNQPQHF. The DNA of the CDR3 is TGCAGCGTTGTAATAGGAGGGTCAGAGACTTATAGCAATCAGCCCCAGCATTTT. The full variable domain, its missing parts supplied by reference TRBV29-1 and TRBJ1-5, is SAVISQKPSRDICQRGTSLTIQCQVDSQVTMMFWYRQQPGQSLTLIATANQGSEATYESGFVIDKFPISRPNLTFSTLTVSNMSPEDSSIYLCSVVIGGSETYSNQPQHFGDGTRLSIL.

This clonotype was detected only a few times. V is TRBV10-3 and J is TRBJ2-1; TRBD2 agrees at 9 bases. Trimming removed 0 bases from V and 7 bases from J; junction bases left unmatched: 10. CDR1 and CDR2 (germline): ENHRY, SYGVKD. There are 17 residues in the CDR3. In DNA, the CDR3 is TGTGCCATCAGTGAGTCGAGGAGTAGCGGGAGAGGTAATGAGCAGTTCTTC. Translated: CAISESRSSGRGNEQFF.

This clonotype was observed a few times. The rearrangement uses TRBV20-1 and TRBJ2-5; 12 bases fit TRBD1. The CDR3 runs to 12 residues. Germline CDR1 is DFQATT and CDR2 is SNEGSKA (reference sequence). Trimming at V came to 6 bases and at J to 7 bases, leaving 3 bases not matched to a gene. CDR3 protein: CSAGTGGSTQYF. The CDR3 nucleotides are TGCAGTGCCGGGACAGGGGGCTCGACCCAGTACTTC.

The chain combines TRBV11-2 with TRBJ2-1; 9 bases are a match to TRBD2. Germline assignment: CDR1 SGHAT and CDR2 FQNNGV. V lost 0 bases to trimming and J lost 6 bases; unmatched junction nucleotides: 6. CDR3 size: 16 residues. CDR3 sequence (DNA): TGTGCCAGCAGCTTAGATTCAGGCGGGAGGGTCAATGAGCAGTTCTTC. Translated, it gives CASSLDSGGRVNEQFF.

This clonotype was observed many times. The chain recombines TRBV6-1 with TRBJ2-7; possible D gene TRBD2, 5 bases. Trimming shortened V by 5 bases and J by 2 bases, and 13 bases separated the two germline ends. CDR1 and CDR2 from the germline V gene are MNHNS and SASEGT. The CDR3 runs to 14 residues. The CDR3 protein is CASSRLSGTYEQYF. The CDR3 region has the DNA TGTGCCAGCAGTCGACTGAGCGGAACCTACGAGCAGTACTTC.

The chain joins TRBV6-5 to TRBJ2-1; TRBD2 matches 7 bases. J was trimmed by 9 bases and V by 0 bases; bases with no gene match: 8. Looked up from germline, CDR1 is MNHEY and CDR2 is SVGAGI. The CDR3 has 15 amino acids. CDR3: CASSYSTWREREQFF. In DNA, the CDR3 is TGTGCCAGCAGTTACTCGACCTGGCGGGAGCGTGAGCAGTTCTTC.

There are many counts of this clonotype. The chain recombines TRBV20-1 with TRBJ2-5, with 7 nucleotides matching TRBD2. In germline, CDR1 is DFQATT, CDR2 SNEGSKA (reference sequence). The V and J ends lost 0 bases and 4 bases, in that order; junction bases with no gene match: 14. There are 17 residues in the CDR3. CDR3 sequence reads: CSARERLAQFSAETQYF. The CDR3 DNA is TGCAGTGCTAGAGAGAGACTAGCCCAATTCAGCGCAGAGACCCAGTACTTC.

This rearrangement joins TRBV13 to TRBJ1-1, with D tentatively TRBD1 (6 bases). V was pared by 5 bases and J by 0 bases, with 13 bases between. This CDR3 has 15 amino acids. In germline, CDR1 is PRHDT, CDR2 FYEKMQ (reference sequence). The CDR3 sequence: CASSGPGHLNTEAFF. The DNA of the CDR3 is TGTGCCAGCAGCGGGCCGGGACATCTGAACACTGAAGCTTTCTTT.

The gene calls are TRBV7-2 and TRBJ2-7; the D is unclear. Trimming cost V 5 bases and J 2 bases, with 22 bases left between them. The CDR3 has 17 amino acids. Germline CDR1 and CDR2: SGHTA and FQGNSA. The CDR3 reads CASSPPGARSPTYEQYF. CDR3 DNA sequence: TGTGCCAGCAGCCCCCCAGGTGCCAGGTCCCCCACCTACGAGCAGTACTTC.

The rearrangement uses TRBV5-1 and TRBJ2-7; possibly TRBD1 or TRBD2 for D (6 bases each). Germline V gene lookup returns CDR1 SGHRS and CDR2 YFSETQ. The CDR3 length is 13 residues. V lost 7 bases and J 4 bases, leaving 15 bases between the germline ends. The CDR3 nucleotides are TGCGCCAGCCGGAGGGACACGGATTACGAGCAGTACTTC. It specifies CASRRDTDYEQYF.

This clonotype was observed a handful of times. The chain carries TRBV5-1 and TRBJ1-2; D is unclear. Trimming stripped 3 bases from V and 2 bases from J, with 8 bases between. The CDR3 runs 13 residues. Per the germline V gene, CDR1 is SGHRS and CDR2 is YFSETQ. The CDR3 DNA reads as TGCGCCAGCAGCTGGGGATTAAACTATGGCTACACCTTC. Encoded protein: CASSWGLNYGYTF.